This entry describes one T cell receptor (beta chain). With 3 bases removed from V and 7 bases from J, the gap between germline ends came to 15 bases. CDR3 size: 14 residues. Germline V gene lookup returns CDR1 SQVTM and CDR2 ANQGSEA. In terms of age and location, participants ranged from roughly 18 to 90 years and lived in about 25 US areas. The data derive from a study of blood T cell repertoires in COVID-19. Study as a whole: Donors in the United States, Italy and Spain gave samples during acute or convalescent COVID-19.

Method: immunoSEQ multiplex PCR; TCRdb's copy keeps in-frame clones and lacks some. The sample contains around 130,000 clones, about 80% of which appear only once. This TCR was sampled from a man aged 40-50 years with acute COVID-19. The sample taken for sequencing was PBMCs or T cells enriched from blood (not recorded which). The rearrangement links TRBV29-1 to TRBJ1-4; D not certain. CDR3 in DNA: TGCAGCGTTGACCGCTCCGGAGTAGGTGAAAAACTGTTTTTT. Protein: CSVDRSGVGEKLFF.